Following are 25 T cell receptor beta chains from one sample sequenced in a study of blood T cell repertoires in COVID-19. Profiled with immunoSEQ multiplex PCR; TCRdb holds only in-frame clones, not every one. The sample has hundreds of thousands of clones, about 89% seen once. Specimen: peripheral blood. These receptors came from a woman aged 40 to 50 who had recovered from COVID-19.

The chain combines TRBV27 with TRBJ1-6; TRBD1 might be the D (6 bases). CDR1 is MNHEY, CDR2 SMNVEV, per germline (reference sequence). V dropped 0 bases and J dropped 10 bases, with 13 bases sitting between them. The CDR3 contains 15 residues. CDR3 region: CASSLSRGSGSPLHF. The CDR3 nucleotides are TGTGCCAGCAGTTTATCGAGGGGGTCGGGCTCACCCCTCCACTTT.

The CDR3 is CAISGFGRAAGYTF. In DNA, the CDR3 is TGTGCCATCAGTGGCTTCGGCAGGGCAGCTGGCTACACCTTC. The rearrangement joins TRBV10-3 to TRBJ1-2, with a tentative D call TRBD1 (5 bases). This CDR3 comprises 14 residues. The germline V and J ends were trimmed by 4 bases and 7 bases, with 16 bases remaining between them. Germline V gene sequence: CDR1 ENHRY, CDR2 SYGVKD.

This chain links TRBV5-5 with TRBJ2-5, with a possible D match to TRBD2 (6 bases). CDR1 and CDR2 from the germline V gene are SGHKS and YYEKEE (reference sequence). This CDR3 is 13 amino acids long. The V gene lost 5 bases and the J gene lost 4 bases, with 12 bases spanning the gap. CDR3 coding DNA: TGTGCCAGCAGAGGGACTTCGGGAGAGACCCAGTACTTC. Residues: CASRGTSGETQYF.

The CDR3 DNA sequence: TGTGCCAGCAGCGCACGGTGGTCGAACACCGGGGAGCTGTTTTTT. It codes for CASSARWSNTGELFF. V is TRBV11-2 and J is TRBJ2-2; no clear D. The V gene lost 5 bases and the J gene lost 0 bases, with 10 bases spanning the gap. Per germline, CDR1 SGHAT and CDR2 FQNNGV. The CDR3 loop spans 15 amino acids. Complete variable domain (other parts from reference TRBV11-2 and TRBJ2-2): EAGVAQSPRYKIIEKRQSVAFWCNPISGHATLYWYQQILGQGPKLLIQFQNNGVVDDSQLPKDRFSAERLKGVDSTLKIQPAKLEDSAVYLCASSARWSNTGELFFGEGSRLTVL.

The rearrangement joins TRBV30 to TRBJ1-2, with D unresolved. Germline CDR1 is GTSNPN and CDR2 is SVGIG (reference sequence). Between the trimmed V and J ends, which lost 4 bases and 8 bases, there was a span of 17 bases. The CDR3 loop spans 13 amino acids. The CDR3 coding sequence is TGTGCCTGGAACCGCGGAATCTGGAGAGGCTACACCTTC. Translating it yields CAWNRGIWRGYTF.

The chain is built from TRBV12-3 or TRBV12-4 and TRBJ1-2; D call uncertain. Trimming shortened V by 5 bases and J by 0 bases, and 7 bases separated the two germline ends. The CDR3 length is 13 residues. The DNA for the CDR3 is TGTGCCAGCAGTCTAACAGCTAACTATGGCTACACCTTC. Translating it yields CASSLTANYGYTF.

In its sample, this clone was seen once. This chain links TRBV5-6 with TRBJ1-2, with D tentatively TRBD1 (5 bases). CDR3 length: 16 residues. With 3 bases removed from V and 4 bases from J, the gap between germline ends came to 19 bases. Germline V CDR1 and CDR2: SGHDT, YYEEEE. CDR3: CASSYGMWGESYGYTF. CDR3 nucleotides: TGTGCCAGCAGCTATGGGATGTGGGGGGAGAGCTATGGCTACACCTTC.

This clone was seen once. The V call is TRBV27, the J call TRBJ2-1, with D perhaps TRBD1 (5 bases). Germline CDR1 MNHEY, CDR2 SMNVEV (reference sequence). The CDR3 has 13 residues. Trimming stripped 6 bases from V and 3 bases from J, with 9 bases between. This CDR3 is CASRGQGYNEQFF. In nucleotides, the CDR3 is TGTGCCAGCAGGGGGCAGGGCTACAATGAGCAGTTCTTC.

V is TRBV29-1 and J is TRBJ1-1, with D possibly matching TRBD1 (6 bases). The length of the CDR3 is 12 residues. Trimming cost V 5 bases and J 3 bases, with 10 bases left between them. The germline V gene has CDR1 SQVTM and CDR2 ANQGSEA. The CDR3 sequence is CSVCRGDTEAFF. DNA of the CDR3: TGCAGCGTTTGCAGGGGAGACACTGAAGCTTTCTTT.

This sequence joins TRBV2 and TRBJ1-5; 7 positions agree with TRBD1. This CDR3 contains 16 residues. V gave up 5 bases and J gave up 0 bases; unmatched junction bases: 7. Germline V gives CDR1 SNHLY, CDR2 FYNNEI. The CDR3 loop reads CASSPHGTASNQPQHF. The CDR3 bases are TGTGCCAGCAGTCCACACGGGACAGCTAGCAATCAGCCCCAGCATTTT. The full variable domain, in which reference TRBV2 and TRBJ1-5 provide the parts outside the CDR3, is EPEVTQTPSHQVTQMGQEVILRCVPISNHLYFYWYRQILGQKVEFLVSFYNNEISEKSEIFDDQFSVERPDGSNFTLKIRSTKLEDSAMYFCASSPHGTASNQPQHFGDGTRLSIL.

The J gene is TRBJ1-2, the V gene TRBV2, with D perhaps TRBD1 (5 bases). CDR3 length: 15 residues. Germline V gene lookup returns CDR1 SNHLY and CDR2 FYNNEI. Deletions cut 4 bases from V and 3 bases from J, with 15 bases between. This CDR3 reads CASSVGKGVDYGYTF. CDR3 coding DNA: TGTGCCAGCAGTGTTGGGAAAGGGGTGGACTATGGCTACACCTTC. Complete variable domain (other parts from reference TRBV2 and TRBJ1-2): EPEVTQTPSHQVTQMGQEVILRCVPISNHLYFYWYRQILGQKVEFLVSFYNNEISEKSEIFDDQFSVERPDGSNFTLKIRSTKLEDSAMYFCASSVGKGVDYGYTFGSGTRLTVV.

This clone was picked up a small number of times. V usage is TRBV6-6 and J usage is TRBJ1-5, with 7 bases fitting TRBD1. V shed 6 bases, J shed 3 bases, and the junction held 8 bases outside the gene matches. The CDR3 is 15 residues long. CDR1 and CDR2 (germline): MNHNY, SVGAGI (reference sequence). The CDR3 coding sequence is TGTGCCAGCAGCCCCTCGGGACAGTCCAATCAGCCCCAGCATTTT. Translation gives CASSPSGQSNQPQHF.

The chain uses TRBV7-9 and TRBJ1-2; TRBD1 matches at 9 bases. The CDR3 sequence is 19 residues long. After removal of 0 bases from V and 2 bases from J, the junction contained 13 bases not matched to a gene. Germline-derived CDR1 and CDR2 are SEHNR and FQNEAQ (reference sequence). In DNA, the CDR3 is TGTGCCAGCAGCTTAGCAGGCGGGACAGGGAACTTTCTAAACTATGGCTACACCTTC. Translating gives CASSLAGGTGNFLNYGYTF.

The sample holds one count of this clone. This sequence joins TRBV5-1 and TRBJ2-1; D gene unclear. The CDR3 length is 13 residues. Germline CDR1 reads SGHRS; CDR2 reads YFSETQ. V lost 0 bases, J lost 3 bases, and 4 bases lay in between. As DNA, the CDR3 is TGCGCCAGCAGCTTGGGGCACTACAATGAGCAGTTCTTC. As protein: CASSLGHYNEQFF.

To note about this clone: At one end, the junction sequence differs from germline, possibly due to a read error. The chain recombines TRBV20-1 with TRBJ1-1; weak D call: TRBD1 (5 bases). The CDR3 covers 11 residues. Germline assignment: CDR1 DFQATT and CDR2 SNEGSKA (reference sequence). CDR3 loop: CSATGGLSRVF. The CDR3 DNA reads as TGCAGTGCTACTGGAGGGCTTTCCAGGGTTTTT.

The chain joins TRBV3-1 (or the pseudogene TRBV3-2) to TRBJ2-7; 8 bases agree with TRBD1. With 0 bases clipped from V and 3 bases from J, the junction kept 10 bases outside the gene matches. This CDR3 is 17 amino acids long. Germline loops: CDR1 LGHDT, CDR2 YNNKEL (reference sequence). The CDR3 sequence is CASSQDLRIGTGYEQYF. The CDR3 bases are TGTGCCAGCAGCCAAGATCTCCGGATTGGGACAGGCTACGAGCAGTACTTC.

The chain is built from TRBV27 and TRBJ1-1, with TRBD1 matching over 7 bases. The CDR3 covers 15 residues. Trimming took 5 bases from V and 0 from J; bases not matched to a gene: 6. Germline lookup yields CDR1 MNHEY and CDR2 SMNVEV (reference sequence). CDR3 protein: CASSTWDSVNTEAFF. In DNA, the CDR3 is TGTGCCAGCAGTACCTGGGACAGTGTGAACACTGAAGCTTTCTTT.

The chain carries TRBV7-2 and TRBJ2-1; possible D gene TRBD2, 6 bases. V lost 3 bases and J 0 bases, leaving 9 bases between the germline ends. This CDR3 has 15 residues. The germline V gene has CDR1 SGHTA and CDR2 FQGNSA. The CDR3 spells CASSLRRDSYNEQFF. CDR3 DNA sequence: TGTGCCAGCAGCTTGAGGAGGGACTCCTACAATGAGCAGTTCTTC. Full variable domain (remainder filled in from reference TRBV7-2 and TRBJ2-1): GAGVSQSPSNKVTEKGKDVELRCDPISGHTALYWYRQSLGQGLEFLIYFQGNSAPDKSGLPSDRFSAERTGGSVSTLTIQRTQQEDSAVYLCASSLRRDSYNEQFFGPGTRLTVL.

V and J are TRBV7-2 and TRBJ2-7; a possible D gene is TRBD2 (5 bases). Germline CDR1 reads SGHTA; CDR2 reads FQGNSA. V lost 2 bases, J lost 6 bases, and 11 bases lay in between. The CDR3 loop spans 13 amino acids. CDR3 nucleotide sequence: TGTGCCAGCAGCTTATTCGAGGGAAGCGAGCAGTACTTC. Protein product: CASSLFEGSEQYF.

This sequence joins TRBV2 and TRBJ2-3; 9 nucleotides align to TRBD2. Germline-derived CDR1 and CDR2 are SNHLY and FYNNEI. Trimming cost V 2 bases and J 4 bases; bases outside gene matches: 4. This CDR3 region has 15 residues. The CDR3: CASSEFASGADTQYF. The CDR3 DNA reads as TGTGCCAGCAGTGAATTCGCTAGCGGGGCAGATACGCAGTATTTT.

The V gene is TRBV6-5, the J gene TRBJ1-1, with D maybe TRBD1 (6 bases). This CDR3 is 14 amino acids long. The V end lost 6 bases, the J end lost 3 bases, and 14 bases lay between the germline ends. Germline V gives CDR1 MNHEY, CDR2 SVGAGI. The CDR3 region has the DNA TGTGCCAGCAGGAGGGGAACAGGGTACACTGAAGCTTTCTTT. Translation gives CASRRGTGYTEAFF.

As to this clone: This sample includes further DNA sequences coding for the same CDR3. J is TRBJ2-5 and V is TRBV9, with 15 bases identical to TRBD2. Germline V lookup: CDR1 SGDLS, CDR2 YYNGEE. CDR3 length: 17 amino acids. With 3 bases clipped from V and 4 bases from J, the junction kept 7 bases outside the gene matches. DNA for the CDR3: TGTGCCAGCAGCGGCGGGACTAGCGGGGGGAGGGGAGAGACCCAGTACTTC. Translation gives CASSGGTSGGRGETQYF.

The rearrangement links TRBV19 to TRBJ1-5, with D maybe TRBD1 (5 bases). Germline-derived CDR1 and CDR2 are LNHDA and SQIVND (reference sequence). The CDR3 length is 15 residues. Trimming stripped 8 bases from V and 5 bases from J, with 19 bases between. The CDR3 nucleotides are TGTGCCAGTGGTCCGGGGAGGGTAGGGGATCAGCCCCAGCATTTT. Translation: CASGPGRVGDQPQHF.

This clone occurred once. This sequence joins TRBV2 and TRBJ2-2, with 8 bases fitting TRBD1. Trimming cost V 4 bases and J 0 bases; bases outside gene matches: 7. The CDR3 runs to 17 residues. CDR1 is SNHLY, CDR2 FYNNEI, per germline. CDR3 bases: TGTGCCAGCAGTGGCCCCCGGGACAGGCCGAACACCGGGGAGCTGTTTTTT. It yields the protein CASSGPRDRPNTGELFF.

The chain recombines TRBV24-1 with TRBJ1-1; D gene unclear. V dropped 1 base and J dropped 10 bases, with 15 bases sitting between them. The CDR3 extends over 14 amino acids. Per the germline V gene, CDR1 is KGHDR and CDR2 is SFDVKD. CDR3 residues: CATSDFTAAWVAFF. CDR3 DNA: TGTGCCACCAGTGATTTCACAGCGGCCTGGGTAGCTTTCTTT.